The clone carrying this TCR beta chain was seen ten or more times. The source of the sample is a study of T-cell reconstitution after alpha-beta-depleted transplantation in children. V lost 6 bases, J lost 6 bases, and 9 bases lay in between. The CDR3 length is 11 residues. The germline CDR1 and CDR2 sequences are ENHRY and SYGVKD. Unique molecular identifiers tagged the TCRbeta library. TCRdb independently ran MiXCR on the PCR reads; one entry per CDR3 protein. The table includes about 120,000 distinct CDR3 sequences, about 9.3% detected once. The sequence was collected from a human donor who donated a stem cell graft to a child with acute lymphoblastic leukemia. The specimen comprised PBMCs from the stem cell graft donor, sampled from the stem cell graft. The chain carries TRBV10-3 and TRBJ2-7, with D uncertain. CDR3 sequence reads: CAISHGSEQYF. The CDR3 bases are TGTGCCATCAGCCACGGAAGCGAGCAGTACTTC.